This T cell receptor beta chain is drawn from a study of OX40 agonist ivuxolimab in advanced cancers. Study details: The study treated patients with ivuxolimab, an agonistic anti-OX40 (CD134) antibody. From about 23 to 85 years was the age range, with a mean of approximately 58 years, and around 80% were male.

The CDR3 extends over 18 amino acids. Trimming took 0 bases from V and 4 from J; bases not matched to a gene: 7. Germline CDR1 reads SGHRS; CDR2 reads YFSETQ. Method: immunoSEQ multiplex PCR; TCRdb's copy keeps in-frame clones and lacks some. The table records over 55,000 clones, about 83% of them present only once. If patients had autoimmune disease history or systemic immunosuppression, they were excluded. The TCR sequence derives from an adult with an advanced solid tumor such as melanoma, head and neck, liver or kidney cancer. Material: CD4+ or CD8+ T cells sorted from blood, obtained in a trial of the OX40 agonist ivuxolimab. The chain recombines TRBV5-1 with TRBJ2-3; 14 bases map to TRBD2. The CDR3: CASSLVGTSGRGPDTQYF. CDR3 DNA sequence: TGCGCCAGCAGCTTGGTTGGGACTAGCGGGAGAGGCCCAGATACGCAGTATTTT.